The TCR beta chain under discussion was sequenced for a study of T cell responses to AZD1222 COVID-19 vaccine (dated by TCRdb to the early 2020s). Regarding the study in general: TCR sequencing covered 230 or so trial participants: 200 to 210 given two doses of AZD1222 and 26 given two doses of MenACWY control vaccine. Trial participants were enrolled by age into 18-55, 56-69 and 70-plus year subgroups, with about 150, 28 and 57 TCR-sequenced participants respectively. What the research found in general, with its limitations: Conclusions about previously exposed vaccinees are limited, since just 5 to 7 AZD1222 recipients were seropositive for SARS-CoV-2 at baseline. The vaccine-associated CD4 TCRs covered the entire spike protein, and the dominant responses fell in regions 160-218 and 743-854. Most participants were white British and females outnumbered males, and the authors suggested that clonal diversity may have been underestimated. Because no day 14 peak-response samples were available, repertoires were characterized only after the peak T cell response. In the small 56-69-year group, the increase in depth fell short of significance, most likely because of low power. Spike-specific TCR breadth and depth rose significantly after two AZD1222 doses compared with day 0 and with MenACWY recipients. Reportedly, almost half of the unique spike-specific TCRs recognized epitopes lying outside the regions that are mutated in the B.1.351 and B.1.1.7 variants.

The CDR3 regions of human TCRbeta chains were analyzed by immunosequencing. The paper's processing steps were these. TCRs in the repertoires were matched against a reference library of SARS-CoV-2-specific TCRs that had been generated with the MIRA antigen-specificity platform. Breadth meant the fraction of unique TCRs that were SARS-CoV-2-associated, whereas depth meant the fraction of total T cells that were SARS-CoV-2-associated. Using the MIRA data, each spike-specific TCR was assigned both to the spike region to which the TCR was reactive and to a CD4 or CD8 class. Log10-transformed breadth and depth values were compared by one-way ANOVA with Sidak's multiple comparisons tests. The table was pulled from immuneACCESS by TCRdb, which kept in-frame rearrangements only. Such tables lose some clones; where checked, under half of the loss comes from unresolved V genes, and the rest has no known cause. The D gene and trimming were derived from the DNA, and the V and J assignments and clone size from that table. The sample includes about 140,000 clones, with just over 90% observed a single time. In total, the top ten clones hold around 0.9% of the sample.

As regards this clone: Which antigen it targets is not known. It has no much larger one-base neighbor in the sample; base qualities were not kept.

According to the study, the label for this sample's time point signals: baseline before first vaccination. The treatment or condition label, as the study defines it: meningococcal conjugate vaccine given as trial control. Vaccinee samples were obtained from the UK trials COV001 and COV002, which included a single-blind randomized controlled phase 2/3 trial of AZD1222 (ChAdOx1 nCoV-19) in healthy adults. For TCRbeta chain sequencing, PBMC samples from trial participants were taken at day 0 and at day 28 after the second dose. V gives up 8 bases and J gives up 8 bases, and the segment between their germline ends measures 15 bases. Via the germline V gene (reference sequence), CDR1 is MNHEY and CDR2 SMNVEV. The CDR3 runs 13 residues from the cysteine to the phenylalanine. Just CDR3 DNA is preserved here, 39 bases in frame from base 1.

The clonotype comes from an adult in good health. This material consisted of peripheral blood, taken on day 0 of MenACWY control vaccination. The chain is made from TRBV27 and TRBJ2-2, and perhaps TRBD1 as D gene, on 6 matching bases. The encoded CDR3 is CASSNRETGELFF. The nucleotide sequence is given as TGTGCCAGCTCGAACAGGGAAACAGGGGAGCTGTTTTTT.